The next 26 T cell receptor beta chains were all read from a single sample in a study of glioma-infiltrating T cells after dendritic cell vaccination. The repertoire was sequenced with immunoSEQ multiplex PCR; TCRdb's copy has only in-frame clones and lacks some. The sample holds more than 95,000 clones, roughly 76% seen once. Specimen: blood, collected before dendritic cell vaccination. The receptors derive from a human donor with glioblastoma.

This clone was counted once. DNA for the CDR3: TGCGCCAGCAGCCTAATGACAGGGACGTACGAGCAGTACTTC. Its protein product is CASSLMTGTYEQYF. The chain uses TRBV4-1 and TRBJ2-7, with 7 nucleotides matching TRBD1. Trimming cost V 4 bases and J 4 bases; bases outside gene matches: 7. The germline CDR1 and CDR2 sequences are MGHRA and YSYEKL. The CDR3 has 14 amino acids.

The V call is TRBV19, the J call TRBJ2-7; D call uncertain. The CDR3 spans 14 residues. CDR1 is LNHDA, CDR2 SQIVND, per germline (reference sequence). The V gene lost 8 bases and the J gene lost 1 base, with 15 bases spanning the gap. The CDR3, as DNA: TGTGCCAGTTCAGATCCCAAGATGTCCTACGAGCAGTACTTC. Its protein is CASSDPKMSYEQYF.

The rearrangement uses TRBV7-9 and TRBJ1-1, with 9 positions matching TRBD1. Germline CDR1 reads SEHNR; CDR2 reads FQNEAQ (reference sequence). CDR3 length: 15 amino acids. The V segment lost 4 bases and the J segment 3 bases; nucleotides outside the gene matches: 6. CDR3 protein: CASSSTGGSDTEAFF. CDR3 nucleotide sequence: TGTGCCAGCAGCTCCACAGGGGGCTCGGACACTGAAGCTTTCTTT.

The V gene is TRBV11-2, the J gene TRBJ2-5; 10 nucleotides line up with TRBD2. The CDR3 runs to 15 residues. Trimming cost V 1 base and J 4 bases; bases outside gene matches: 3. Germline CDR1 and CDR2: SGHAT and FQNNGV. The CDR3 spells CASSLALAGPETQYF. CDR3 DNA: TGTGCCAGCAGCTTAGCACTAGCGGGGCCAGAGACCCAGTACTTC.

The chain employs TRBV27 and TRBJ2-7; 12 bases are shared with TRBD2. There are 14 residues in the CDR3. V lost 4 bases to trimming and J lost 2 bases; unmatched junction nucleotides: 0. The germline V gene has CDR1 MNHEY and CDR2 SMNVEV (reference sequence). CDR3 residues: CASSWTSGAYEQYF. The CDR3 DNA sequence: TGTGCCAGCAGTTGGACTAGCGGGGCCTACGAGCAGTACTTC.

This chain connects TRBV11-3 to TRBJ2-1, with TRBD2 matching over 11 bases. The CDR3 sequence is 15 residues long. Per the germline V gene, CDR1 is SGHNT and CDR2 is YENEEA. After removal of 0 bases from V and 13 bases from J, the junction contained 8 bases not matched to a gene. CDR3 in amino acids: CASSLDSGGAEVQFF. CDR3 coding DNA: TGTGCCAGCAGCTTAGATAGCGGGGGGGCCGAAGTCCAGTTCTTC.

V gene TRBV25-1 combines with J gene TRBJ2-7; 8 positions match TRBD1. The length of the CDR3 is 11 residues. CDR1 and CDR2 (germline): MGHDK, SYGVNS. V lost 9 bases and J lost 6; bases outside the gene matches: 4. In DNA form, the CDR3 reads TGTGCCAGTGGACAGGGCGGCGAGCAGTACTTC. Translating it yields CASGQGGEQYF.

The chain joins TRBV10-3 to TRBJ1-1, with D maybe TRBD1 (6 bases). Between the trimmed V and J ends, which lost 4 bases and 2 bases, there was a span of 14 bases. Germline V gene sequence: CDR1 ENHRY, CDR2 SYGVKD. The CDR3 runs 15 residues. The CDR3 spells CAISGGGAVNTEAFF. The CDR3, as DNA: TGTGCCATCAGTGGAGGGGGGGCTGTTAACACTGAAGCTTTCTTT.

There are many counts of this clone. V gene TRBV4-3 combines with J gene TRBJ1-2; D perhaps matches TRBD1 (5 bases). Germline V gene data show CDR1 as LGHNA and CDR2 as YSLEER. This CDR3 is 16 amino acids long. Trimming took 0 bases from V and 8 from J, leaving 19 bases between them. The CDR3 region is CASSQDVEGAGDGYTF. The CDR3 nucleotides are TGCGCCAGCAGCCAAGACGTGGAGGGTGCGGGGGACGGCTACACCTTC.

The CDR3 region has the DNA TGTGCCAGCAGCTTAGTGGGCGCCACAGATACGCAGTATTTT. As protein: CASSLVGATDTQYF. This sequence joins TRBV11-2 and TRBJ2-3; the D is unclear. With 1 base removed from V and 2 bases from J, the gap between germline ends came to 7 bases. The CDR3 is made up of 14 amino acids. Germline values: CDR1 SGHAT, CDR2 FQNNGV.

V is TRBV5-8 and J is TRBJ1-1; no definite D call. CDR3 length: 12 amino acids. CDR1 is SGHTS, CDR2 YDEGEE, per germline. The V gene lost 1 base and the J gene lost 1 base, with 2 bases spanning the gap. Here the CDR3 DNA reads TGTGCCAGCAGCTTGCGGAACACTGAAGCTTTCTTT. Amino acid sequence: CASSLRNTEAFF.

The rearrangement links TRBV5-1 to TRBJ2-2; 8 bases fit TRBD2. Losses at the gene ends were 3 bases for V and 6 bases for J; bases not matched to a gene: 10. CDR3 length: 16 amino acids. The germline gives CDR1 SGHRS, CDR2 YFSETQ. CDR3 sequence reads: CASSWVVASGSGELFF. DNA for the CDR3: TGCGCCAGCAGCTGGGTTGTGGCTAGCGGGTCCGGGGAGCTGTTTTTT. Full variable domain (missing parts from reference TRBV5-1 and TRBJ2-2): KAGVTQTPRYLIKTRGQQVTLSCSPISGHRSVSWYQQTPGQGLQFLFEYFSETQRNKGNFPGRFSGRQFSNSRSEMNVSTLELGDSALYLCASSWVVASGSGELFFGEGSRLTVL.

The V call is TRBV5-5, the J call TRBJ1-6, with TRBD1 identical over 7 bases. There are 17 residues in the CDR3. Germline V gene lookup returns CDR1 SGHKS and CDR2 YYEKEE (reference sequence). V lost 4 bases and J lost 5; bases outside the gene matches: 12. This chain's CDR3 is CASSPILRTGHNSPLHF. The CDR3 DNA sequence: TGTGCCAGCAGCCCTATCCTTAGGACAGGACATAATTCACCCCTCCACTTT.

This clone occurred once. The CDR3 nucleotides are TGCGCCAGCAGCCAAGAACGGACACTTGAATTATATAGCAATCAGCCCCAGCATTTT. Translating it yields CASSQERTLELYSNQPQHF. The chain employs TRBV4-3 and TRBJ1-5; maybe TRBD1 (5 bases). V lost 0 bases and J 0 bases, leaving 18 bases between the germline ends. Looked up from germline, CDR1 is LGHNA and CDR2 is YSLEER. The CDR3 spans 19 residues.

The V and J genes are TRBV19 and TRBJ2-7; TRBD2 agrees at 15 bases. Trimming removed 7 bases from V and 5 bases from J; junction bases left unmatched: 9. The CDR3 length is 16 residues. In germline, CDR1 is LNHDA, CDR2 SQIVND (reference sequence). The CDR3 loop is CASTRRGLAGGDEQYF. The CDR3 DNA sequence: TGTGCCAGTACCAGGCGGGGACTAGCGGGGGGCGACGAGCAGTACTTC.

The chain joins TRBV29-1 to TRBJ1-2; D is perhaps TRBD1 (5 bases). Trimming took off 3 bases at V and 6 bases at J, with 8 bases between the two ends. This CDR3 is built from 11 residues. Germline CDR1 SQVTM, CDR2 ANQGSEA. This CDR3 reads CSVESRDGYTF. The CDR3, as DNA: TGCAGCGTTGAGTCCAGGGATGGCTACACCTTC.

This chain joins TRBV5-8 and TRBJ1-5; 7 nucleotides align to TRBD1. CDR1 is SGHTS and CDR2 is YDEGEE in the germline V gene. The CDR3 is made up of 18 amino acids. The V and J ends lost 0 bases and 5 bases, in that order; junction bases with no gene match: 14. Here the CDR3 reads CASSLARDSLKDDQPQHF. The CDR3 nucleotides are TGTGCCAGCAGCTTGGCCAGGGACAGCCTCAAAGATGATCAGCCCCAGCATTTT.

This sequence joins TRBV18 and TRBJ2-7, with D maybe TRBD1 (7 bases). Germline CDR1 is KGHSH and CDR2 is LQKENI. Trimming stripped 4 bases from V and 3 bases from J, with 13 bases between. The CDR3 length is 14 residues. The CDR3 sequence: CASSQEGAHYEQYF. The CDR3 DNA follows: TGTGCCAGCTCACAGGAGGGGGCACACTACGAGCAGTACTTC.

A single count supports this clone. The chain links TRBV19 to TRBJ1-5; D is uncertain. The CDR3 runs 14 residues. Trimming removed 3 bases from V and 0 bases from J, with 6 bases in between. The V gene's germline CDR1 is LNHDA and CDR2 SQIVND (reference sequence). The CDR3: CASSITSSNQPQHF. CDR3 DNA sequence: TGTGCCAGTAGTATTACCAGTAGCAATCAGCCCCAGCATTTT.

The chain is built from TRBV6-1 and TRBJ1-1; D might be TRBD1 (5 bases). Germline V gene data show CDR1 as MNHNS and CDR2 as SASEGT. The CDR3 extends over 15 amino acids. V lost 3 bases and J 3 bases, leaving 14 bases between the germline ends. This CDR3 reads CASSDWGGTHTEAFF. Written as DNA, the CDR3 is TGTGCCAGCAGTGATTGGGGGGGGACCCACACTGAAGCTTTCTTT.

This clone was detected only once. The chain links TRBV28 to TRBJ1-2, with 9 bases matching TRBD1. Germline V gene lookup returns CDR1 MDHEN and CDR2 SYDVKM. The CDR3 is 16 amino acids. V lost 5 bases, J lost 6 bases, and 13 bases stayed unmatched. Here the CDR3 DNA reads TGTGCCAGCAGTATCTACAGGGGGCCTGAGGTGGATGGCTACACCTTC. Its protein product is CASSIYRGPEVDGYTF.

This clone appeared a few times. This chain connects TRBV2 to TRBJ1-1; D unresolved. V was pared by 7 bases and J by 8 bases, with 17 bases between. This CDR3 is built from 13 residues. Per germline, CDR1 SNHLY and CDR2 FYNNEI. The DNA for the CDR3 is TGTGCCAGCACAGGACTAACTCGGGTAGAAGCTTTCTTT. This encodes CASTGLTRVEAFF.

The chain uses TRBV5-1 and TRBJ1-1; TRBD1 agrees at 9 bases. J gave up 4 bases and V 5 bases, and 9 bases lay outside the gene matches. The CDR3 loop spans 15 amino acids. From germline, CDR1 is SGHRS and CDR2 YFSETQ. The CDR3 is CASRNDRGRSTEAFF. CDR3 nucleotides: TGCGCCAGCAGGAATGACAGGGGGAGGAGCACTGAAGCTTTCTTT.

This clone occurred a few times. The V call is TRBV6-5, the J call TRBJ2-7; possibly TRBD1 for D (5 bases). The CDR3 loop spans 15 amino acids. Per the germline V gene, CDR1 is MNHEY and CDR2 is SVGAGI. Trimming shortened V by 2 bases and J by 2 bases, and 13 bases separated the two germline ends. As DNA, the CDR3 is TGTGCCAGCAGTTACGGGGCCTTCGGCACCTACGAGCAGTACTTC. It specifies CASSYGAFGTYEQYF.

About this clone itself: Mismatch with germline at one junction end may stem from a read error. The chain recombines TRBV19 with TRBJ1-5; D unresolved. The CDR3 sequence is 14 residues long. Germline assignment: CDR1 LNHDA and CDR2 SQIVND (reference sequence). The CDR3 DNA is TGTGCCAGTAGTAGGTTCGGTAGCGATCAGCCCCAGCATTTT. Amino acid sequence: CASSRFGSDQPQHF.

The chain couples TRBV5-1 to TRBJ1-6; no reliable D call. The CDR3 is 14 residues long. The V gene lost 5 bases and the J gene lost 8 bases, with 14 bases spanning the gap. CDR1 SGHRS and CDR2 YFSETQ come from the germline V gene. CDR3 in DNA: TGCGCCAGCAGAGACGGCTCCGGGGATTCACCCCTCCACTTT. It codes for CASRDGSGDSPLHF.